What follows is one TCR beta chain and its context. Its antigen remains unidentified. The assay was immunoSEQ multiplex PCR, and TCRdb's table has in-frame clones only and misses some. The sample records some 2.1 million clones, 85% to 95% being singletons. This record belongs to a study of shared clonotypes between healthy human individuals. Study context: The study used three CD4 naive, three CD4 memory, two CD8 naive and one CD8 memory plate per donor.

Notes on the study in general: The sole specimen, blood, was sampled, and tissue repertoires likely differ.

Germline-derived CDR1 and CDR2 are SGHNT and YENEEA. Deletions cut 3 bases from V and 3 bases from J, with 10 bases between. The CDR3 is 14 residues long. The J gene is TRBJ2-3, the V gene TRBV11-3; D call uncertain. This receptor was taken from a young man in good health. The material sequenced was naive CD4+ T cells sorted from blood. Subset given: CD45RA+ positively selected. The CDR3 DNA is TGTGCCAGCAGCTTCTCCCTTACAACAGATACGCAGTATTTT. This translates into CASSFSLTTDTQYF.